One sample yielded the 18 T cell receptor beta chains listed below, sequenced in a study of blood T cell repertoires in COVID-19. Generated by immunoSEQ multiplex PCR, the TCRdb table keeps only in-frame clones and is missing some. This sample has 150,000 to 200,000 clones, with roughly four fifths found just once. Sequences were obtained from peripheral blood. The receptors derive from a woman in her thirties or forties with COVID-19, enrolled during active disease.

This chain links TRBV4-1 with TRBJ2-2; TRBD1 matches at 8 bases. Per germline, CDR1 MGHRA and CDR2 YSYEKL. This CDR3 contains 16 residues. After removal of 4 bases from V and 6 bases from J, the junction contained 10 bases not matched to a gene. In DNA form, the CDR3 reads TGCGCCAGCAGCCCCACCGGCTCAGGGGGCCCCGGGGAGCTGTTTTTT. As protein: CASSPTGSGGPGELFF.

The chain uses TRBV9 and TRBJ2-7, with D perhaps TRBD1 (6 bases). Per the germline V gene, CDR1 is SGDLS and CDR2 is YYNGEE. Between the trimmed V and J ends, which lost 0 bases and 2 bases, there was a span of 12 bases. CDR3 length: 15 residues. This chain's CDR3 is CASSVDGTTTYEQYF. The CDR3, as DNA: TGTGCCAGCAGCGTAGACGGGACAACAACCTACGAGCAGTACTTC.

The V call is TRBV7-3, the J call TRBJ1-1; D perhaps matches TRBD1 (5 bases). V lost 6 bases and J lost 2, with 10 bases in between. The CDR3 has 13 amino acids. Germline V gene sequence: CDR1 SGHTA, CDR2 FQGTGA. This chain's CDR3 is CASSRGPNTEAFF. The CDR3 bases are TGTGCCAGCAGTAGGGGCCCCAACACTGAAGCTTTCTTT.

J is TRBJ2-7 and V is TRBV10-2, with 9 bases identical to TRBD1. With V trimmed by 3 bases and J by 2 bases, 5 bases remained unmatched. Germline V gene sequence: CDR1 WSHSY, CDR2 SAAADI. This CDR3 spans 15 amino acids. The CDR3 bases are TGCGCCAGCAGTGACCCCCGGACAGGGGCCTACGAGCAGTACGTC. This gives the protein CASSDPRTGAYEQYV.

The J gene is TRBJ2-5, the V gene TRBV5-1, with 8 positions matching TRBD1. The V gene's germline CDR1 is SGHRS and CDR2 YFSETQ. With 0 bases clipped from V and 5 bases from J, the junction kept 6 bases outside the gene matches. This CDR3 comprises 15 residues. DNA of the CDR3: TGCGCCAGCAGCTTGGTACCCAGGGGGCGGGAGACCCAGTACTTC. Translating it yields CASSLVPRGRETQYF.

This chain links TRBV5-4 with TRBJ2-6, with 8 bases matching TRBD1. The CDR3 consists of 17 residues. CDR1 is SGHNT and CDR2 is YYREEE in the germline V gene (reference sequence). Losses at the gene ends were 0 bases for V and 2 bases for J; bases not matched to a gene: 4. The DNA of the CDR3 is TGTGCCAGCAGCTTGGGTTCAGGGGGCGCTGGGGCCAACGTCCTGACTTTC. Protein product: CASSLGSGGAGANVLTF.

The chain joins TRBV2 to TRBJ1-6; TRBD1 might be the D (6 bases). Between the trimmed V and J ends, which lost 8 bases and 7 bases, there was a span of 15 bases. The CDR3 extends over 14 amino acids. Germline assignment: CDR1 SNHLY and CDR2 FYNNEI. CDR3 nucleotides: TGTGCCAGCCTCGAGGGGGTTTGGAATTCACCCCTCCACTTT. As protein: CASLEGVWNSPLHF. The full variable domain, rest sourced from reference TRBV2 and TRBJ1-6, is EPEVTQTPSHQVTQMGQEVILRCVPISNHLYFYWYRQILGQKVEFLVSFYNNEISEKSEIFDDQFSVERPDGSNFTLKIRSTKLEDSAMYFCASLEGVWNSPLHFGNGTRLTVT.

This sequence joins TRBV6-5 and TRBJ2-1; D is possibly TRBD2 (5 bases). This CDR3 comprises 16 residues. V was cut by 2 bases and J by 5 bases, with 16 bases left in between. Germline lookup yields CDR1 MNHEY and CDR2 SVGAGI. The CDR3 region is CASSYKGVIGNNEQFF. CDR3 DNA sequence: TGTGCCAGCAGTTACAAGGGTGTAATCGGGAACAATGAGCAGTTCTTC.

The chain links TRBV27 to TRBJ2-5; 10 bases are shared with TRBD2. Unmatched junction bases numbered 13, after V lost 7 bases and J lost 2 bases. Germline assignment: CDR1 MNHEY and CDR2 SMNVEV (reference sequence). This CDR3 contains 17 residues. CDR3 coding DNA: TGTGCCAGCAAGGACAGAGGACTAGCGGCACCTCAAGAGACCCAGTACTTC. It encodes CASKDRGLAAPQETQYF.

This clone is a singleton in its sample. The genes are TRBV6-1 and TRBJ2-1; 7 nucleotides match TRBD2. The CDR3 extends over 13 amino acids. Per germline, CDR1 MNHNS and CDR2 SASEGT. Losses at the gene ends were 2 bases for V and 9 bases for J; bases not matched to a gene: 4. The CDR3 DNA follows: TGTGCCAGCAGTGAATCTGGGGGGGGTGAGCAGTTCTTC. It is translated as CASSESGGGEQFF.

The table lists this clone with a count of one. The genes are TRBV6-5 and TRBJ2-7, with D possibly matching TRBD1 (6 bases). This CDR3 contains 13 residues. Looked up from germline, CDR1 is MNHEY and CDR2 is SVGAGI. Trimming pared 6 bases from V and 4 bases from J, leaving 13 bases between. The CDR3 bases are TGTGCCAGCAGCCGCGCCGGACAGTACGAGCAGTACGTC. Protein sequence: CASSRAGQYEQYV.

This clone was observed a few times. This chain uses TRBV10-1 with TRBJ2-7; 7 positions agree with TRBD1. The CDR3 contains 15 residues. Unmatched junction bases numbered 6, after V lost 2 bases and J lost 2 bases. CDR1 is WNHNN, CDR2 SYGVQD, per germline (reference sequence). The CDR3 loop is CASSEKGDSAYEQYV. Here the CDR3 DNA reads TGCGCCAGCAGTGAGAAGGGGGACAGCGCCTACGAGCAGTACGTC.

Only one count was recorded for this clone. The chain joins TRBV7-8 to TRBJ2-2; weak D call: TRBD2 (5 bases). The length of the CDR3 is 13 residues. Germline lookup yields CDR1 SGHVS and CDR2 FQNEAQ. Trimming shortened V by 10 bases and J by 0 bases, and 9 bases separated the two germline ends. The CDR3 spells CAKKRPNTGELFF. DNA of the CDR3: TGTGCCAAAAAGCGGCCGAACACCGGGGAGCTGTTTTTT. Full variable domain (outside the CDR3, taken from reference TRBV7-8 and TRBJ2-2): GAGVSQSPRYKVAKRGQDVALRCDPISGHVSLFWYQQALGQGPEFLTYFQNEAQLDKSGLPSDRFFAERPEGSVSTLKIQRTQQEDSAVYLCAKKRPNTGELFFGEGSRLTVL.

The CDR3 here is CASSPSTGEVQNIQYF. The CDR3 DNA reads as TGTGCCAGCAGCCCGTCGACAGGGGAGGTCCAAAACATTCAGTACTTC. The gene calls are TRBV9 and TRBJ2-4, with 8 positions matching TRBD1. The V gene end was trimmed by 4 bases and the J gene end by 5 bases; junction bases not matched to a gene: 11. The CDR3 length is 16 residues. Germline values: CDR1 SGDLS, CDR2 YYNGEE.

As for this clone: A junction boundary mismatches the germline segment, possibly from a read error. The rearrangement uses TRBV27 and TRBJ2-4; 8 positions agree with TRBD2. The CDR3 is made up of 14 amino acids. Germline CDR1 MNHEY, CDR2 SMNVEV (reference sequence). In DNA, the CDR3 is TGTGCCAGCAGTCCGGGGGGGCAGCGGGATCGTTCCCACTTC. It translates to CASSPGGQRDRSHF.

This clone was seen once. This chain links TRBV7-3 with TRBJ2-2; 7 nucleotides agree with TRBD1. V shed 6 bases and J 2 bases; nucleotides not matched to a gene: 9. Germline CDR1 reads SGHTA; CDR2 reads FQGTGA. This CDR3 region has 16 residues. As DNA, the CDR3 is TGTGCCAGCAGTCCGCACGGGACAGCTAACACCGGGGAGCTGTTTTTT. This translates into CASSPHGTANTGELFF.

The chain links TRBV30 to TRBJ2-5; the D is unclear. The CDR3 runs to 11 residues. From germline, CDR1 is GTSNPN and CDR2 SVGIG (reference sequence). The V gene lost 0 bases and the J gene lost 10 bases, with 9 bases spanning the gap. For the CDR3, the DNA is TGTGCCTGGAGTGTACGTGGCAACCAGTACTTC. It codes for CAWSVRGNQYF.

This clone was counted between two and nine times. The CDR3 sequence is CASSYTGNTEAFF. The DNA for the CDR3 is TGTGCCAGCAGTTACACGGGTAACACTGAAGCTTTCTTT. This chain uses TRBV6-5 with TRBJ1-1; D not resolved. The CDR3 loop spans 13 amino acids. The ends were cut back, 2 bases at V and 2 bases at J, with 6 bases in the middle. The V gene's germline CDR1 is MNHEY and CDR2 SVGAGI.